This T cell receptor beta chain derives from a study of cytomegalovirus exposure and HLA in healthy donors. Study results and limitations: Follow-up analysis seemed to connect common viral pathogens with several of the most significant clusters identified. In a later analysis, a missense DCLRE1C variant was linked to TCR beta V- and J-gene trimming. A list of roughly 160 TCR beta chains associated with cytomegalovirus was given.

Note on this clone: What it binds is unknown.

Amplification used 60 Vbeta primers and 13 Jbeta primers. Clones were sequenced by immunoSEQ multiplex PCR, and TCRdb holds only the in-frame ones, with some missing. Altogether 100,000 to 150,000 clones are present, around 80% being singletons, with the ten largest covering approximately 1.5%. Per germline, CDR1 SGHRS and CDR2 YFSETQ. The CDR3 is 15 amino acids. V was cut by 3 bases and J by 1 base, with 14 bases left in between. This TCR derives from a woman between 18 and 30 years old in good health and CMV-seronegative. The specimen sequenced was PBMCs. The rearrangement links TRBV5-1 to TRBJ2-7, with D possibly being TRBD2 (7 bases). The CDR3 DNA reads as TGCGCCAGCAGCTGGGGGGGCCGAAGTTCCTACGAGCAGTACTTC. It is translated as CASSWGGRSSYEQYF.